What follows are 10 T cell receptor beta chains derived from one specimen sequenced in a study of T cell responses to AZD1222 COVID-19 vaccine. Only in-frame clones appear in the TCRdb table, and some are missing; sequencing was by immunoSEQ multiplex PCR. The top ten hold about 4.3% of the sample, which has 95,000 to 150,000 clones, around 92% seen once. Sequencing was performed on peripheral blood, taken on day 0 of AZD1222 vaccination. The source is an adult in good health.

The J gene is TRBJ1-2, the V gene TRBV3-1 (or the pseudogene TRBV3-2); D is undetermined. Germline V gives CDR1 LGHDT, CDR2 YNNKEL (reference sequence). This CDR3 has 16 residues. The germline V and J ends were trimmed by 6 bases and 2 bases, with 19 bases remaining between them. Here the CDR3 DNA reads TGTGCCAGCAGTAAAATGGGAGGTGGAGAAAACTATGGCTACACCTTC. Translating it yields CASSKMGGGENYGYTF.

This rearrangement joins TRBV24-1 to TRBJ2-1; 7 nucleotides agree with TRBD1. The CDR3 has 12 residues. With 7 bases clipped from V and 6 bases from J, the junction kept 2 bases outside the gene matches. From germline, CDR1 is KGHDR and CDR2 SFDVKD. CDR3: CATRDRSNEQFF. CDR3 nucleotides: TGTGCCACCAGGGACAGGAGCAATGAGCAGTTCTTC.

This chain links TRBV25-1 with TRBJ1-5; D uncertain. The CDR3 has 13 amino acids. CDR1 is MGHDK and CDR2 is SYGVNS in the germline V gene. V lost 8 bases and J lost 3, with 11 bases in between. This CDR3 reads CASGHGTNQPQHF. The CDR3 DNA reads TGTGCCAGCGGCCATGGTACCAATCAGCCCCAGCATTTT.

The gene calls are TRBV10-2 and TRBJ1-1, with D hard to call. The V gene lost 4 bases and the J gene lost 0 bases, with 6 bases spanning the gap. The CDR3 loop spans 13 amino acids. Germline CDR1 is WSHSY and CDR2 is SAAADI. Written as DNA, the CDR3 is TGCGCCAGCAGTGTTGGGGTGAACACTGAAGCTTTCTTT. Protein sequence: CASSVGVNTEAFF.

Written as DNA, the CDR3 is TGCAGCGTGCCCAAACGGGGGTTTGGCGGGGAGCTGTTTTTT. Protein product: CSVPKRGFGGELFF. This chain uses TRBV29-1 with TRBJ2-2; tentative D call: TRBD2 (6 bases). The V and J ends lost 6 bases and 7 bases respectively, with 18 bases between them. The CDR3 extends over 14 amino acids. CDR1 is SQVTM, CDR2 ANQGSEA, per germline.

The V call is TRBV11-2, the J call TRBJ2-7; tentatively, D is TRBD2 (5 bases). The CDR3 spans 15 residues. The V gene's germline CDR1 is SGHAT and CDR2 FQNNGV. Trimming stripped 5 bases from V and 2 bases from J, with 16 bases between. The CDR3 is CASSKDSLGPYEQYF. CDR3 bases: TGTGCCAGCAGCAAGGACTCACTTGGTCCCTACGAGCAGTACTTC.

The chain joins TRBV12-3 or TRBV12-4 to TRBJ2-7; D not certain. Between the trimmed V and J ends, which lost 3 bases and 6 bases, there was a span of 9 bases. The CDR3 has 12 amino acids. The CDR3, as DNA: TGTGCCAGCAGTTTGAAGAATGGCGAGCAGTACTTC. Its translation is CASSLKNGEQYF.

This chain joins TRBV2 and TRBJ2-7, with a tentative D call TRBD2 (7 bases). The germline V gene encodes CDR1 SNHLY and CDR2 FYNNEI. The V gene lost 8 bases and the J gene lost 3 bases, with 17 bases spanning the gap. There are 14 residues in the CDR3. The CDR3 here is CASEGGDIFYEQYF. As DNA, the CDR3 is TGTGCCAGCGAGGGGGGGGATATCTTCTACGAGCAGTACTTC.

This chain joins TRBV28 and TRBJ2-5; TRBD1 or TRBD2 may be the D gene (5 bases each). The CDR3 spans 16 residues. With 5 bases removed from V and 5 bases from J, the gap between germline ends came to 21 bases. Germline lookup yields CDR1 MDHEN and CDR2 SYDVKM. The CDR3 DNA is TGTGCCAGCAGTCCCAACTTCCGGGGCCTAGGGGAGACCCAGTACTTC. This codes for CASSPNFRGLGETQYF.

The chain has TRBV15 and TRBJ2-6; D is unresolved. Per the germline V gene, CDR1 is LNHNV and CDR2 is YYDKDF (reference sequence). V gave up 8 bases and J gave up 4 bases, with 9 bases separating them. The CDR3 has 13 residues. CDR3 protein: CATHRDGANVLTF. The CDR3 DNA reads TGTGCCACCCACCGCGACGGGGCCAACGTCCTGACTTTC.